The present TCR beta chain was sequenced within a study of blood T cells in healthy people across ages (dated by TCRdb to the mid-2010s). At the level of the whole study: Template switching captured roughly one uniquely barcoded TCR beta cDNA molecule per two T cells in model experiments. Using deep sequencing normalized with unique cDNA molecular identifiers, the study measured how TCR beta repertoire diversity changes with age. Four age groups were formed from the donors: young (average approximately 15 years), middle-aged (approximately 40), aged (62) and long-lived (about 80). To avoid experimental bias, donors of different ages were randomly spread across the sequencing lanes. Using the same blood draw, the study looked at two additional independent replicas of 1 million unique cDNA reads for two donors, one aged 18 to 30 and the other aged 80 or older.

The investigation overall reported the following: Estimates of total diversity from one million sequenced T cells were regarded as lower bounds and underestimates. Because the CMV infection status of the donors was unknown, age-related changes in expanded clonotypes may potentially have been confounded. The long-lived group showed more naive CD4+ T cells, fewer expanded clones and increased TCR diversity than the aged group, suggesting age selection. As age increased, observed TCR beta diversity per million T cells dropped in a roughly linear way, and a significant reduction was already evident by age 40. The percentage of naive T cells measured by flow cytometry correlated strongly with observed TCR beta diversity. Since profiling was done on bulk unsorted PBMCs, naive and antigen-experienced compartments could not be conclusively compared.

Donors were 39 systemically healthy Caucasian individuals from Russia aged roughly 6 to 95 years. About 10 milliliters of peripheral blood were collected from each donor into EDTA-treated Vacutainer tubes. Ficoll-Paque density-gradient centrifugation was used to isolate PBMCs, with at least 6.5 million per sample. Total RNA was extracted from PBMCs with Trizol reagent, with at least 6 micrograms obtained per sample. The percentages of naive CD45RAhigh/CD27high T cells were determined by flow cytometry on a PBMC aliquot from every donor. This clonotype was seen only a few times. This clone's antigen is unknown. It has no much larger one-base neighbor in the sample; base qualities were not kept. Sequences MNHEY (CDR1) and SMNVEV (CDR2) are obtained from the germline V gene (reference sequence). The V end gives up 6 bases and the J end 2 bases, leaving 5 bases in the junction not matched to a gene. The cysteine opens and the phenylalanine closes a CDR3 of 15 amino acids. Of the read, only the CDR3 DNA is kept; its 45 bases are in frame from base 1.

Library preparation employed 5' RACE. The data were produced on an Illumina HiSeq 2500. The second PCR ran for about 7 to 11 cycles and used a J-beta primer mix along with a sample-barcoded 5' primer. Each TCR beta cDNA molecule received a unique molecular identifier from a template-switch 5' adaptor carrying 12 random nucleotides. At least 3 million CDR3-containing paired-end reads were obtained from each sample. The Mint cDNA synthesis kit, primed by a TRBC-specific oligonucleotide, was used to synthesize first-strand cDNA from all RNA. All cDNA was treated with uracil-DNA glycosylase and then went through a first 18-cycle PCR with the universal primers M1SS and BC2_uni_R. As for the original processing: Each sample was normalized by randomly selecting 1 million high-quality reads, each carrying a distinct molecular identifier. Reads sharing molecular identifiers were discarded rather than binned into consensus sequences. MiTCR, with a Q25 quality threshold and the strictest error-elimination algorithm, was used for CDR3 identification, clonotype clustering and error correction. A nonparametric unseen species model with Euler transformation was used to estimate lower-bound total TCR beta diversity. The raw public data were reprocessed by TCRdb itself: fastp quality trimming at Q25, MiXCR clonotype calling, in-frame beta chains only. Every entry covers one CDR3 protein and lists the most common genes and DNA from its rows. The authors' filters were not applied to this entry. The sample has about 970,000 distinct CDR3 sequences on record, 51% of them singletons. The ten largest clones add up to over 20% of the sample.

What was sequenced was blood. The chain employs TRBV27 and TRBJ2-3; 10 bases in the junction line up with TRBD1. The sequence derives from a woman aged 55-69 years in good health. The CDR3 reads CASSDRGPTTDTQYF. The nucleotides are TGTGCCAGCAGCGACAGGGGGCCTACCACAGATACGCAGTATTTT.